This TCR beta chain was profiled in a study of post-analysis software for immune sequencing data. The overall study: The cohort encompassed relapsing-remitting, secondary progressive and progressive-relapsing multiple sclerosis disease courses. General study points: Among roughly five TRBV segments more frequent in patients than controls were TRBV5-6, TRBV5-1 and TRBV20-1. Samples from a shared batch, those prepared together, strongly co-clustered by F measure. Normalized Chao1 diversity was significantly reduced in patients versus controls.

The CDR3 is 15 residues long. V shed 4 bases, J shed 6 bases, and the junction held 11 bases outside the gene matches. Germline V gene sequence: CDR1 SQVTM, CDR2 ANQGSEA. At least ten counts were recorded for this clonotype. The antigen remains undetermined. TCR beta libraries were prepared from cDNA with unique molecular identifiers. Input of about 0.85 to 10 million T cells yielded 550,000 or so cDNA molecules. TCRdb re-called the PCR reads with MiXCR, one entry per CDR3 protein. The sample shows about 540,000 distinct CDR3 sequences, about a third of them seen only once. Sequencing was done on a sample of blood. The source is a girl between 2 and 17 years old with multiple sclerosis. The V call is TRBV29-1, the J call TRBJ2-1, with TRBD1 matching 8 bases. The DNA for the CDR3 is TGCAGCGTTGCGCCTTCCCGGGACAGGACCAATGAGCAGTTCTTC. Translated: CSVAPSRDRTNEQFF.